This entry is about one T cell receptor beta chain. This clone's antigen is unknown. There are no base qualities to consult, and no much larger clone falls within one base. These data are taken from a study of cytomegalovirus exposure and HLA in healthy donors (dated by TCRdb to about 2017). Notes on the research overall: In an earlier analysis of 450 to 750 of the donors, 276 Gb of sequence data and some 120 million unique TCR beta sequences from roughly 190 million T cells were reported. Besides the first cohort of 500 to 700 subjects, a separate validation cohort made up of 95 to 150 different subjects was used. Genome-wide SNP genotypes for about 65% of the roughly 700 donors were used in a later genetic analysis, which treated that subset as a discovery cohort. The study aimed to test whether signatures of past pathogen exposure could be identified by cataloging public T cell receptors. The study profiled the T cell repertoires of 550 to 700 subjects by immunosequencing and related them to cytomegalovirus serostatus. On average, roughly 200,000 unique TCR beta nucleotide sequences were sequenced per donor among a few hundred genotyped donors of the cohort, with around 19% of those sequences being non-productive. Both class I and class II loci were covered by HLA typing, at four-digit resolution. To study patterns of TCR occurrence, a later analysis re-analyzed previously published TCR beta repertoires from around 660 donors and added high-resolution HLA genotyping. Around 320 gigabases of sequencing data and around 87 million unique TCR sequences were included in an early release covering roughly 600 HLA-typed donors. An earlier analysis of approximately 500 of the donors applied high-throughput TCR beta sequencing to assess whether each TCR beta V gene segment acted as functional or pseudogenic. Among the roughly 400 genotyped donors, approximately 77% belonged to the genetic ancestry cluster associated with self-reported Caucasian donors. All discovery cohort repertoires had been generated using a single sequencing platform. The number of typed donors differed by locus: roughly 629-640 for A, B, C, DRB1 and DQB1; approximately 530 for DQA1; roughly 600 for DPA1; and about 470 for DPB1. Rather than using new phenotypic data, the later analysis identified candidate immune exposures from TCR beta sequences and from how often those sequences occurred across donors. Roughly five DR-DQ haplotypes were treated as single units for association and clustering because of strong linkage in the cohort. High-throughput TCR immunosequencing, statistical association of individual TCRs with disease status, and machine learning were combined to predict cytomegalovirus infection status. Donor age, sex, ethnicity and CMV serostatus were compiled alongside the repertoire data.

The full study reports these points: Because HLA typing was unavailable for some donors at each locus, only the typed subset was used in association tests. An association between a missense DCLRE1C variant and V-gene and J-gene trimming of TCR beta chains was found in a later genetic analysis and replicated in an independent cohort. Because the 87-base-pair reads could not distinguish some IMGT-functional V segments, including TRBV6-2 and TRBV6-3, those segments were excluded. Roughly uniform sequencing depth across donors was assumed in presence/absence analyses, although this assumption may not hold. The earlier analysis of approximately 590 of the donors excluded fewer than 20 rarely observed V segments, including chromosome 9 orphons, because counts were too low. A later analysis found that TCR association rates varied across HLA loci, with DRB1 alleles showing the most associated TCRs and HLA-C alleles the fewest. Compared with equally common non-associated chains, HLA-associated TCR beta chains in a later analysis were more clonally expanded and had lower generation probabilities. Specific HLA alleles were associated with about 17,000 TCR beta sequences at a false discovery rate of 0.05 in a later analysis. This cohort had only TCR beta chains sequenced, and the lack of alpha or paired-chain data limited which features could be detected. A cluster of highly shared sequence variants was judged likely to be a technical artifact of the sequencing pipeline. In vitro tests confirmed that a few of the cytomegalovirus-associated TCR beta chains recognize cytomegalovirus antigens. A further reported finding was that TCR beta sequences accurately predicted the HLA-A and HLA-B alleles for most subjects in the first cohort. Correlated functional status among segregating V segments might reflect linkage disequilibrium, but an unknown experimental factor could not be ruled out. Most TCR sequences were observed very rarely across donors, whereas some public TCRs were present in many individuals. It was suggested by the authors that the approach could potentially be generalized to other disease states and immunological phenotypes. A later genetic analysis reported fewer N-insertions in productive TCRs among donors in an Asian-associated ancestry cluster than the roughly 620-donor mean. In both the original and validation cohorts, the classifier was reported to diagnose cytomegalovirus status with high specificity and sensitivity. When HLA alleles, especially DR and DQ, strongly co-occurred, attributing TCR associations to individual alleles was difficult. In a later analysis, most CMV-associated TCR beta chains were found to appear HLA-restricted, with HLA associations seemingly driven largely by CMV exposure. In the study, about 150 TCR beta chains were listed as associated with cytomegalovirus. For the cohort, immune exposure information was limited to CMV serostatus. A later analysis reported that several top co-occurrence clusters appeared linked to parvovirus B19, influenza, CMV and Epstein-Barr virus. In an earlier analysis of about 540 of the donors, most TCR beta V segments were observed in productive rearrangements about 90% or about 30% of the time, broadly matching IMGT annotations.

In total, around 600 healthy bone marrow donors made up the cohort. Cohort members were all nominally healthy when sampled, although unrecorded immune exposures were likely present. The donor tested CMV seropositive and was one of the 289 seropositive cohort members. A peripheral blood sample was collected from each donor, and TCR beta sequencing was performed on peripheral blood mononuclear cells. The Qiagen DNeasy Blood Extraction Kit was used to extract genomic DNA from the blood cell samples. Library preparation was by the immunoSEQ multiplex PCR assay. For the multiplex PCR, a mixture combining 60 forward primers for TCR Vbeta segments and 13 reverse primers for TCR Jbeta segments was used. A multiplex PCR assay on genomic DNA amplified the CDR3 region of rearranged TCR beta genes. The Illumina HiSeq System was used to sequence the amplified TCR beta libraries as 87-base-pair reads. The published analysis was carried out like this. Across the 600 to 700 repertoires, a later analysis counted 80 million or so unique TCR beta chains, about 10 million of which were shared by at least two donors. Raw reads were error-corrected and collapsed into unique sequences by a nearest-neighbor algorithm in which closely related sequences were merged to remove PCR and sequencing errors. V, D and J gene segments were assigned by aligning CDR3 sequences to IMGT reference sequences. For a sequence to be retained, a match of at least six nucleotides was required to both a V gene segment and a J gene segment. Rearrangements were classified as productive when the CDR3 lacked stop codons and remained in frame with V and J, and all other rearrangements were classified as non-productive. CDR3 was defined by IMGT convention, running from the second conserved V-encoded cysteine to the conserved J-encoded phenylalanine. The earlier analysis of 500 to 650 of the donors excluded any sequence lacking an unambiguous match to a single V gene segment. In an earlier analysis of 587 of the donors, V segments were called functional above 56.7% productive rearrangements and were called segregating when the between-donor standard deviation exceeded 5%. A statistical classification framework was built for diagnosing cytomegalovirus status from the catalog of TCR beta chain sequences. In a later analysis, V and J genes were assigned by comparing TCR nucleotide sequences against IMGT/GENE-DB human TR gene sequences. In a later analysis, CDR3 sequences and most-parsimonious VDJ recombination scenarios were assigned using the TCRdist pipeline. In a later analysis, each TCR beta chain was defined by its CDR3 amino acid sequence together with its V-gene family, and reads lacking a unique V-gene family were excluded. As a way to deal with suspected cross-contamination and a sequencing artifact, a later analysis dropped more than 500 nucleotide sequences that were highly shared and had low generation probability. A later analysis calculated a clonal expansion index for each public chain from normalized within-repertoire ranks of inferred template counts. A later analysis computed generation probabilities with a VDJ recombination model fitted to out-of-frame rearrangements, and checked the results against IGoR. A later analysis scored TCR-TCR, TCR-HLA and TCR-CMV co-occurrence with hypergeometric tests, applying a repertoire-size bias correction to TCR pairs. In a later analysis, false discovery rates were estimated by permuting HLA or CMV assignments 20 times. A later analysis grouped co-occurring TCRs with DBSCAN, adding TCRdist sequence similarity when clustering within HLA-allele-positive subsets. For co-occurrence clustering, repertoires with fewer than 30,000 or more than 120,000 public chains were excluded, along with roughly 5 repertoires with anomalous nucleotide sharing. Entries here come from immuneACCESS through TCRdb and include only in-frame sequences with V and J called. Some clones fail to appear in such tables; in the studies checked, an unresolved V gene covers under half of the shortfall, and the cause of the remainder is unknown. That table supplies the V and J calls and clone size; D and trimming were determined from the DNA. In this sample the table shows more than 95,000 clones, 73% of which occur a single time. About 4.5% of the sample is taken by the ten largest.

The CDR3 has 14 amino acids, counting the end cysteine and phenylalanine. The retained sequence is limited to the CDR3, 42 bases, with the frame set at the first base. The V end loses 5 bases and the J end loses 2 bases, and a stretch of 8 bases separates them. The germline V gene encodes CDR1 SGHRS and CDR2 YFSETQ. The clonotype originates from a man in his sixties in good health and CMV-seropositive. Recombination joined TRBV5-1 with TRBJ2-6, with TRBD2 tentatively as D gene (5 bases match). The sequencing input was PBMCs. The DNA sequence is given as TGCGCCAGCAGGACCGGGGCTGGGGCCAACGTCCTGACTTTC. It specifies CASRTGAGANVLTF.